Detailed here is one TCR beta chain. It has no known antigen specificity. One base away there is no much larger clone; base qualities are not given. The sample comes from a study of blood T cell repertoires in COVID-19 (dated by TCRdb to between 2020 and 2021). Concerning the study at large: Samples covering the acute and convalescent phases of COVID-19 were provided by collaborators in the United States, Italy and Spain. The material from the prospective study consisted of cDNA or gDNA derived from T cells, B-cell-depleted T cells, or PBMCs. The dataset comprised deeply sampled blood TCRbeta repertoires from subjects exposed to, actively infected with, or recovered from COVID-19. A freely available public database, intended as a resource for researchers studying the immune response to SARS-CoV-2, is where the repertoires were released. The samples were drawn from the first 160 participants of the ongoing ImmuneRACE study and from 1,200 or so subjects provided by 6 global collaborators. Sample metadata almost always included a de-identified subject ID, COVID-19 status, age in years and sex. Where available, HLA class I and class II types were obtained from metadata supplied by the sample provider rather than from assay-based typing. Points the paper makes about the study in general: How much clinical and demographic metadata was included differed by source and by participant, and the metadata was provided uncurated.

Collaborating institutions collected whole blood in K2EDTA tubes following their own protocols. Collaborator samples were shipped for TCRbeta analysis as frozen whole blood, isolated PBMCs, or DNA extracted from either sample type. TCRbeta CDR3 regions were amplified from genomic DNA by means of the immunoSEQ Assay, a bias-controlled multiplex PCR. The paper's processing steps were these. The number of nucleated cells in each sample was estimated from the amplification of reference gene primers within the assay. Sequence reads were collapsed and filtered to measure the absolute abundance of every unique TCRbeta CDR3 rearrangement. For each sample, productive Simpson clonality was calculated as the square root of Simpson's diversity index across productive rearrangements. This immuneACCESS table, as held by TCRdb, lists in-frame sequences with V and J called but not all clones. Of the missing ones, under half trace to an unresolved V gene in checked studies; the others have no known cause. V and J calls and clone size are those listed in that table; D and trimming were worked out from the DNA. The sample includes some 78,000 clones, with less than 95% observed a single time. The top ten clones comprise about 1% of the sample.

This receptor was obtained from a woman aged 45-59 years in a cohort sampled during active COVID-19. What was sequenced was peripheral blood.

The DNA sequence is TGTGCCAGCTCACCACCGCCGGGAACTAGCGGGGTTAGCTCCTACAATGAGCAGTTCTTC. Its protein reads: CASSPPPGTSGVSSYNEQFF. Here the chain combines TRBV18 and TRBJ2-1, with 10 junctional bases fitting TRBD2. Sequences KGHSH (CDR1) and LQKENI (CDR2) are obtained from the germline V gene. Counted from cysteine to phenylalanine, this CDR3 has 20 amino acids. Here the CDR3 DNA is all that survives: 60 bases in frame from base 1. V lost 0 bases and J lost 0 bases, and the count of bases not matched to a germline gene is 11.